This T cell receptor (beta chain) comes out of a study of blood T cells in healthy people across ages. Study-wide findings and caveats: Conclusively comparing naive with antigen-experienced cells was impossible with unsorted PBMCs.

In regard to this clonotype: No antigen is known for it.

Germline V CDR1 and CDR2: SEHNR, FQNEAQ (reference sequence). V was cut by 4 bases and J by 4 bases, with 13 bases left in between. The CDR3 contains 14 residues. The second PCR ran about 6 to 11 cycles with a sample-barcoded 5' primer and J-beta primers. A template-switch adaptor containing 12 random nucleotides labeled each cDNA molecule. A single record per CDR3 protein comes from TCRdb applying MiXCR to the 5' RACE reads. Of more than 1,000,000 distinct CDR3 sequences in the sample, around 27% are singletons; the top ten hold around 0.75%. The data were also submitted as part of a second study, on T cells of mothers and their children. As that study records: All extracted RNA went into cDNA synthesis, around 1.6 ug per 15 ul.

Sequences were obtained from blood. The chain combines TRBV7-9 with TRBJ1-2; D is unclear. The receptor comes from a girl aged 2-10 years in good health. The CDR3 region is CASSSWWPVYGYTF. The CDR3, as DNA: TGTGCCAGCAGCTCCTGGTGGCCAGTCTATGGCTACACCTTC. The full variable domain, rest sourced from reference TRBV7-9 and TRBJ1-2, is DTGVSQNPRHKITKRGQNVTFRCDPISEHNRLYWYRQTLGQGPEFLTYFQNEAQLEKSRLLSDRFSAERPKGSFSTLEIQRTEQGDSAMYLCASSSWWPVYGYTFGSGTRLTVV.